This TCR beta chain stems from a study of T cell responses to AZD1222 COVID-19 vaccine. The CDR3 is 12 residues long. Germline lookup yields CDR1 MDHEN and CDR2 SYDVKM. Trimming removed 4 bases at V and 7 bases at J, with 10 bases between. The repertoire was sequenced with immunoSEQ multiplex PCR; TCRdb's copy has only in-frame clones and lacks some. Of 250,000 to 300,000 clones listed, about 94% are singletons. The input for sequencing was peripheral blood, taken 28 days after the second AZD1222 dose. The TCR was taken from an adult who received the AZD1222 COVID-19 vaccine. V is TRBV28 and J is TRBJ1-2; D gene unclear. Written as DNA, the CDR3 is TGTGCCAGCAGTTCCGAAAATGCTGGCTACACCTTC. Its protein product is CASSSENAGYTF.